The 29 T cell receptor beta chains in this list originate from one sample, sequenced in a study of Ad26.COV2.S vaccination and SARS-CoV-2 variants. The treatment is: around 19 received Ad26.COV2.S at low or high dose, single or two shots; 5 received placebo; per-sample allocation not given. Collection of samples fell on day 63 after the first vaccine or placebo injection. Method: immunoSEQ multiplex PCR; TCRdb's copy keeps in-frame clones and lacks some. In the table there are fewer than 300,000 clones, about 87% of which are singletons. Here the sequenced sample was peripheral blood, taken in a trial of Ad26.COV2.S vaccine versus placebo. The receptors were gathered from a person between 18 and 60 years old who received the Ad26.COV2.S COVID-19 vaccine or a placebo.

CDR3 nucleotides: TGTGCCAGCAGCAACCCGGGACAGGGGGCCCAATCACCCCTCCACTTT. Translating it yields CASSNPGQGAQSPLHF. The chain employs TRBV5-4 and TRBJ1-6; 12 bases align to TRBD1. J lost 10 bases, V lost 4 bases, and 9 bases had no gene match. From germline, CDR1 is SGHNT and CDR2 YYREEE (reference sequence). The CDR3 sequence is 16 residues long.

This clone has ten or more counts. The V call is TRBV9, the J call TRBJ1-2, with D perhaps matching TRBD1 (5 bases). Germline CDR1 and CDR2: SGDLS and YYNGEE. V gave up 4 bases and J gave up 4 bases, with 14 bases separating them. The CDR3 totals 14 residues. The CDR3 sequence is CASSLGDVGYGYTF. CDR3 DNA sequence: TGTGCCAGCAGCCTGGGGGACGTTGGCTATGGCTACACCTTC. Variable domain in full (rest from reference TRBV9 and TRBJ1-2): DSGVTQTPKHLITATGQRVTLRCSPRSGDLSVYWYQQSLDQGLQFLIQYYNGEERAKGNILERFSAQQFPDLHSELNLSSLELGDSALYFCASSLGDVGYGYTFGSGTRLTVV.

The chain recombines TRBV2 with TRBJ1-6; D uncertain. V was trimmed by 2 bases and J by 7 bases, leaving 12 bases between them. Germline-derived CDR1 and CDR2 are SNHLY and FYNNEI. The CDR3 loop spans 15 amino acids. In nucleotides, the CDR3 is TGTGCCAGCAGTGAATCGGGGAACTGGAATTCACCCCTCCACTTT. Protein sequence: CASSESGNWNSPLHF. Using reference TRBV2 and TRBJ1-6 for the parts outside the CDR3, the full variable domain is EPEVTQTPSHQVTQMGQEVILRCVPISNHLYFYWYRQILGQKVEFLVSFYNNEISEKSEIFDDQFSVERPDGSNFTLKIRSTKLEDSAMYFCASSESGNWNSPLHFGNGTRLTVT.

V and J are TRBV4-2 and TRBJ1-1, with D possibly matching TRBD1 (6 bases). This CDR3 contains 15 residues. Per germline, CDR1 LGHNA and CDR2 YNFKEQ. Trimming took 5 bases from V and 1 from J, leaving 14 bases between them. The CDR3 loop is CASSEGGGQNTEAFF. CDR3 nucleotides: TGTGCCAGCAGCGAGGGGGGGGGACAGAACACTGAAGCTTTCTTT.

The rearrangement uses TRBV10-3 and TRBJ1-1; 7 bases line up with TRBD1. Germline V gives CDR1 ENHRY, CDR2 SYGVKD. The V gene end was trimmed by 6 bases and the J gene end by 2 bases; junction bases not matched to a gene: 6. This CDR3 has 14 residues. The CDR3 nucleotides are TGTGCCATCAGGGACCGGGACAGCAACACTGAAGCTTTCTTT. It is translated as CAIRDRDSNTEAFF.

The V and J genes are TRBV5-5 and TRBJ1-2; no firm D call. This CDR3 has 17 amino acids. Between the trimmed V and J ends, which lost 4 bases and 8 bases, there was a span of 27 bases. Germline V gives CDR1 SGHKS, CDR2 YYEKEE (reference sequence). The CDR3 loop reads CASSPYGGPVLLRGYTF. The CDR3 nucleotides are TGTGCCAGCAGCCCATACGGAGGTCCGGTCCTTTTGAGGGGCTACACCTTC.

The chain combines TRBV6-5 with TRBJ1-1; D is perhaps TRBD1 (6 bases). Trimming took 6 bases from V and 3 from J, leaving 17 bases between them. There are 15 residues in the CDR3. The germline V gene encodes CDR1 MNHEY and CDR2 SVGAGI. The CDR3, as DNA: TGTGCCAGCAGACCCACAGGGTCCTTTGACACTGAAGCTTTCTTT. Its protein is CASRPTGSFDTEAFF.

The CDR3 nucleotides are TGTGCCAGCAGCTTAGAGACTAGCGGGCCGAATCTAGCCAAAAACATTCAGTACTTC. Translation gives CASSLETSGPNLAKNIQYF. The gene calls are TRBV13 and TRBJ2-4, with 10 nucleotides matching TRBD2. Trimming at V came to 1 base and at J to 0 bases, leaving 9 bases not matched to a gene. CDR1 and CDR2 (germline): PRHDT, FYEKMQ (reference sequence). The CDR3 consists of 19 residues.

The chain is built from TRBV6-5 and TRBJ1-1; a weak D match, TRBD1 (6 bases). Per germline, CDR1 MNHEY and CDR2 SVGAGI. The V end lost 6 bases, the J end lost 1 base, and 12 bases lay between the germline ends. CDR3 size: 14 residues. CDR3 residues: CASRGGHANTEAFF. The CDR3 nucleotides are TGTGCCAGCAGGGGGGGACACGCGAACACTGAAGCTTTCTTT.

Worth noting for this clone: The sample contains more than one DNA sequence encoding this CDR3. The chain is built from TRBV19 and TRBJ2-2; maybe TRBD1 (5 bases). The CDR3 extends over 13 amino acids. Germline CDR1 and CDR2: LNHDA and SQIVND (reference sequence). Trimming shortened V by 2 bases and J by 5 bases, and 6 bases separated the two germline ends. CDR3 protein: CASSIQGTGELFF. DNA of the CDR3: TGTGCCAGTAGTATACAGGGAACCGGGGAGCTGTTTTTT.

The V gene is TRBV7-3, the J gene TRBJ2-5; D remains ambiguous. This CDR3 has 13 residues. Germline CDR1 is SGHTA and CDR2 is FQGTGA. Between the trimmed V and J ends, which lost 1 base and 4 bases, there was a span of 7 bases. The CDR3 region has the DNA TGTGCCAGCAGCTTAAATATGGGAGAGACCCAGTACTTC. Translation gives CASSLNMGETQYF. The full variable domain, rest sourced from reference TRBV7-3 and TRBJ2-5, is GAGVSQTPSNKVTEKGKYVELRCDPISGHTALYWYRQSLGQGPEFLIYFQGTGAADDSGLPNDRFFAVRPEGSVSTLKIQRTERGDSAVYLCASSLNMGETQYFGPGTRLLVL.

Here the CDR3 reads CASSFAPSGRAGETQYF. CDR3 nucleotide sequence: TGTGCCAGCAGCTTCGCACCTAGCGGGAGGGCCGGAGAGACCCAGTACTTC. The rearrangement uses TRBV7-2 and TRBJ2-5, with 12 bases that match TRBD2. The length of the CDR3 is 17 residues. Germline V gene sequence: CDR1 SGHTA, CDR2 FQGNSA. The ends lost 3 bases at V and 4 bases at J; junction bases unmatched: 9. Full variable domain (missing parts from reference TRBV7-2 and TRBJ2-5): GAGVSQSPSNKVTEKGKDVELRCDPISGHTALYWYRQSLGQGLEFLIYFQGNSAPDKSGLPSDRFSAERTGGSVSTLTIQRTQQEDSAVYLCASSFAPSGRAGETQYFGPGTRLLVL.

This chain uses TRBV27 with TRBJ2-3, with D possibly matching TRBD1 (6 bases). The ends were cut back, 6 bases at V and 5 bases at J, with 9 bases in the middle. Germline V CDR1 and CDR2: MNHEY, SMNVEV (reference sequence). CDR3 length: 12 residues. CDR3 coding DNA: TGTGCCAGCAGGCTAGGGGGAGATACGCAGTATTTT. Residues: CASRLGGDTQYF.

V gene TRBV28 combines with J gene TRBJ1-6; no reliable D call. Trimming took off 5 bases at V and 7 bases at J, with 12 bases between the two ends. This CDR3 comprises 14 residues. The germline V gene encodes CDR1 MDHEN and CDR2 SYDVKM. CDR3 DNA sequence: TGTGCCAGCAGTGCTGGAAGATCGAATTCACCCCTCCACTTT. It codes for CASSAGRSNSPLHF.

V is TRBV13 and J is TRBJ1-5; D might be TRBD1 (5 bases). The CDR3 extends over 12 amino acids. In germline, CDR1 is PRHDT, CDR2 FYEKMQ (reference sequence). The V and J ends lost 5 bases and 6 bases respectively, with 8 bases between them. For the CDR3, the DNA is TGTGCCAGCAGCCAAGGGGTTCAGCCCCAGCATTTT. Translated: CASSQGVQPQHF.

This clone has only a few counts. The rearrangement links TRBV4-1 to TRBJ1-1, with D possibly being TRBD1 (6 bases). The CDR3 sequence is 15 residues long. The germline V and J ends were trimmed by 0 bases and 1 base, with 9 bases remaining between them. CDR1 is MGHRA, CDR2 YSYEKL, per germline. The CDR3 is CASSQEGRGNTEAFF. In DNA form, the CDR3 reads TGCGCCAGCAGCCAAGAGGGCAGGGGGAACACTGAAGCTTTCTTT.

The table lists this clone with a few counts. The genes are TRBV6-1 and TRBJ2-7, with 7 nucleotides matching TRBD2. This CDR3 has 17 amino acids. The V and J ends lost 1 base and 4 bases, in that order; junction bases with no gene match: 13. CDR1 is MNHNS, CDR2 SASEGT, per germline. In DNA, the CDR3 is TGTGCCAGCAGTGAAGGTTTAACGATTGGGAGGGGATACGAGCAGTACTTC. This gives the protein CASSEGLTIGRGYEQYF.

The chain combines TRBV12-3 or TRBV12-4 with TRBJ2-7, with D maybe TRBD2 (6 bases). Trimming stripped 5 bases from V and 2 bases from J, with 10 bases between. The CDR3 totals 13 residues. The CDR3 DNA reads as TGTGCCAGCAGTAGCGGGCGGCCCTACGAGCAGTACTTC. Its translation is CASSSGRPYEQYF.

The chain joins TRBV3-1 (or the pseudogene TRBV3-2) to TRBJ2-1; either TRBD1 or TRBD2 may supply D (5 bases each). The CDR3 is 12 residues long. With 2 bases removed from V and 7 bases from J, the gap between germline ends came to 6 bases. Germline CDR1 LGHDT, CDR2 YNNKEL (reference sequence). This chain's CDR3 is CASSQWGNEQFF. DNA of the CDR3: TGTGCCAGCAGCCAATGGGGGAATGAGCAGTTCTTC.

The genes are TRBV7-6 and TRBJ1-5, with D possibly being TRBD1 (6 bases). Trimming removed 0 bases at V and 6 bases at J, with 12 bases between. The CDR3 spans 15 residues. Germline-derived CDR1 and CDR2 are SGHVS and FNYEAQ. The CDR3 protein is CASSLAAGESQPQHF. The DNA for the CDR3 is TGTGCCAGCAGCTTAGCGGCAGGGGAAAGTCAGCCCCAGCATTTT.

The chain carries TRBV7-2 and TRBJ1-2; TRBD1 might be the D (5 bases). CDR1 and CDR2 (germline): SGHTA, FQGNSA. Trimming took 3 bases from V and 3 from J, leaving 14 bases between them. The CDR3 length is 15 residues. Here the CDR3 DNA reads TGTGCCAGCAGCTTCTCCGGGACGGGGGACTATGGCTACACCTTC. Its translation: CASSFSGTGDYGYTF.

The chain joins TRBV2 to TRBJ2-7; 9 nucleotides line up with TRBD1. The V segment lost 7 bases and the J segment 3 bases; nucleotides outside the gene matches: 13. The CDR3 extends over 16 amino acids. The germline gives CDR1 SNHLY, CDR2 FYNNEI. DNA for the CDR3: TGTGCCAGCAATCCATTCGGGACAGGGAAGTACTACGAGCAGTACTTC. Residues: CASNPFGTGKYYEQYF.

This clone appeared many times. The V call is TRBV14, the J call TRBJ1-2; D is possibly TRBD1 (6 bases). Between the trimmed V and J ends, which lost 4 bases and 4 bases, there was a span of 7 bases. The CDR3 sequence is 12 residues long. Germline CDR1 SGHDN, CDR2 FVKESK. The CDR3 loop is CASSPDSYGYTF. The CDR3 region has the DNA TGTGCCAGCAGCCCGGACAGCTATGGCTACACCTTC. Together with reference TRBV14 and TRBJ1-2, the CDR3 gives the full variable domain: EAGVTQFPSHSVIEKGQTVTLRCDPISGHDNLYWYRRVMGKEIKFLLHFVKESKQDESGMPNNRFLAERTGGTYSTLKVQPAELEDSGVYFCASSPDSYGYTFGSGTRLTVV.

Written as DNA, the CDR3 is TGCGCCAGCAGCACGGGACAGTCACAAGAAAAACTGTTTTTT. It encodes CASSTGQSQEKLFF. The chain combines TRBV5-1 with TRBJ1-4; TRBD1 matches 7 bases. The V segment lost 4 bases and the J segment 8 bases; nucleotides outside the gene matches: 8. The CDR3 spans 14 residues. Germline values: CDR1 SGHRS, CDR2 YFSETQ.

This chain uses TRBV10-2 with TRBJ2-5; 9 bases match TRBD2. The junction had 0 bases not matched to a gene; V was cut back by 4 bases and J by 3 bases. The CDR3 covers 13 residues. Looked up from germline, CDR1 is WSHSY and CDR2 is SAAADI. CDR3 bases: TGCGCCAGCAGTGGCGGGAGGGAAGAGACCCAGTACTTC. Its translation is CASSGGREETQYF.

In the case of this clone: Other nucleotide sequences from this sample produce the same CDR3. The V gene is TRBV4-1, the J gene TRBJ2-7; 8 bases agree with TRBD1. CDR3 size: 15 residues. V shed 4 bases, J shed 0 bases, and the junction held 5 bases outside the gene matches. Germline lookup yields CDR1 MGHRA and CDR2 YSYEKL. The CDR3 spells CASSPGQGASYEQYF. The CDR3 nucleotides are TGCGCCAGCAGCCCTGGACAGGGAGCCTCCTACGAGCAGTACTTC.

The chain joins TRBV3-1 (or the pseudogene TRBV3-2) to TRBJ2-2; TRBD1 might be the D (6 bases). V dropped 7 bases and J dropped 0 bases, with 24 bases sitting between them. The CDR3 spans 19 residues. Per germline, CDR1 LGHDT and CDR2 YNNKEL (reference sequence). CDR3 nucleotide sequence: TGTGCCAGCATCAAGGGGACAAGTCGGCTGTCCGCGAACACCGGGGAGCTGTTTTTT. Translated, it gives CASIKGTSRLSANTGELFF.

About this clone itself: A junction boundary mismatches the germline segment, possibly from a read error. The chain combines TRBV24-1 with TRBJ1-2, with D unclear. This CDR3 has 10 amino acids. Germline values: CDR1 KGHDR, CDR2 SFDVKD. The CDR3, as DNA: TGTGCCACCAGTGATTTTAGGCAGGACTTC. Amino acids: CATSDFRQDF.

CDR3 loop: CASTVRQGPWELFF. The CDR3 nucleotides read TGTGCCAGCACTGTCCGACAGGGGCCCTGGGAGCTGTTTTTT. The chain joins TRBV2 to TRBJ2-2; TRBD1 aligns across 8 bases. Per the germline V gene, CDR1 is SNHLY and CDR2 is FYNNEI. The CDR3 spans 14 residues. Trimming cost V 7 bases and J 9 bases; bases outside gene matches: 10. Full variable domain (missing parts from reference TRBV2 and TRBJ2-2): EPEVTQTPSHQVTQMGQEVILRCVPISNHLYFYWYRQILGQKVEFLVSFYNNEISEKSEIFDDQFSVERPDGSNFTLKIRSTKLEDSAMYFCASTVRQGPWELFFGEGSRLTVL.